Sequencing of this T cell receptor beta chain was carried out in a study of T-cell reconstitution after alpha-beta-depleted transplantation in children. The CDR3 is 12 residues long. Germline CDR1 reads SEHNR; CDR2 reads FQNEAQ (reference sequence). Trimming removed 1 base from V and 5 bases from J, with 3 bases in between. The table lists this clonotype with many counts. Unique molecular identifiers were incorporated when the TCRbeta library was constructed. One entry per CDR3 protein, called by TCRdb with MiXCR from the PCR reads. The table shows about 91,000 distinct CDR3 sequences, with 6.5% to 8.5% occurring only once.

The material sequenced was PBMCs from the stem cell graft donor, taken from the stem cell graft. This chain connects TRBV7-9 to TRBJ2-4; D remains ambiguous. The receptor comes from a human donor who donated a stem cell graft to a child with congenital amegakaryocytic thrombocytopenia. This chain's CDR3 is CASSLDQNIQYF. As DNA, the CDR3 is TGTGCCAGCAGCTTAGACCAAAACATTCAGTACTTC.